This T cell receptor (beta chain) was documented in a study of shared clonotypes between healthy human individuals. Germline CDR1 and CDR2: SGHRS and YFSETQ. The V and J ends lost 0 bases and 3 bases, in that order; junction bases with no gene match: 6. CDR3 length: 15 residues. Study outcomes and limitations: What limited the represented genetic and exposure-history diversity was the small number of donors. Naive subsets generally exceeded memory subsets in estimated richness.

About this clone itself: The antigen remains unidentified.

This table comes from immunoSEQ multiplex PCR, and its TCRdb copy is limited to in-frame clones, with some not included. The sample yields more than 550,000 clones, about 90% seen once. The sequenced sample consisted of memory CD8+ T cells from PBMCs. Indicated subset: CD45RO+ cells pooled with CCR7-negative TemRA cells. The clonotype originates from a man younger than 35 in good health. Some clones in this sample may be carry-over from other donors' samples. The genes are TRBV5-1 and TRBJ2-7, with 7 positions matching TRBD1. Here the CDR3 reads CASSLVRDRNYEQYF. DNA of the CDR3: TGCGCCAGCAGCTTGGTTCGGGACAGAAACTACGAGCAGTACTTC.